This entry describes one T cell receptor beta chain. Its matching antigen is unknown. Profiling relied on immunoSEQ multiplex PCR, and the TCRdb table lists in-frame clones only, not all of them. The sample consists of 20,000 to 25,000 clones, over 85% of them appearing once. The germline V and J ends were trimmed by 4 bases and 3 bases, with 10 bases remaining between them. Germline-derived CDR1 and CDR2 are LGHNA and YNFKEQ. The CDR3 loop spans 14 amino acids. Described time point: week 11, during vaccination. What each vaccine dose contained was 300 ug of mutant IDH1 20-mer peptide, accompanied by topical imiquimod. These data belong to a study of a mutant IDH1 vaccine in newly diagnosed glioma. In the study overall: The patients received vaccinations eight times, in weeks 1, 3, 5, 7, 11, 15, 19 and 23. Patients arrived already treated with radiotherapy, temozolomide, or both, most having had both.

Findings and caveats of the study: In roughly 93% of patients, immune responses induced by the vaccine occurred.

This sample comprised PBMCs, obtained from a glioma patient whose treatment included an IDH1 peptide vaccine. The sequence was obtained from a woman aged 40 to 49 with glioma. This chain uses TRBV4-2 with TRBJ2-1; D is perhaps TRBD2 (5 bases). The CDR3 coding sequence is TGTGCCAGCAGCCGCGACTACAGCTACAATGAGCAGTTCTTC. This translates into CASSRDYSYNEQFF.